Sequencing of this TCR beta chain was carried out in a study of OX40 agonist ivuxolimab in advanced cancers. The wider study: Among those enrolled, mean age was about 63 years (range roughly 23 to 85) and roughly 84% were male. Study-level results: The study observed clonal expansion of CD4+ and CD8+ blood T cells by week 6 at 0.1 to 3.0 mg/kg.

The data were produced by immunoSEQ multiplex PCR, yet TCRdb's version contains in-frame clones alone and is incomplete. The repertoire holds approximately 76,000 clones, with 70% to 90% as singletons. As for this clone: The antigen is unknown. No conserved phenylalanine or tryptophan is present at the end of the CDR3, so a read error is the likely explanation.

V was clipped by 4 bases and J by 4 bases, with 17 bases between them. Germline CDR1 and CDR2: SGHRS and YFSETQ. CDR3 length: 15 amino acids. The rearrangement links TRBV5-1 to TRBJ1-2; D unclear. Sequenced material: CD4+ or CD8+ T cells sorted from blood, taken in a trial of the OX40 agonist ivuxolimab. The sequence was collected from an adult with an advanced solid tumor such as melanoma, head and neck, liver or kidney cancer. Here the CDR3 DNA reads TGCGCCAGCAGCCCTGACGGACTGTCGGGCTATGGCTACACCCTC. Protein: CASSPDGLSGYGYTL.